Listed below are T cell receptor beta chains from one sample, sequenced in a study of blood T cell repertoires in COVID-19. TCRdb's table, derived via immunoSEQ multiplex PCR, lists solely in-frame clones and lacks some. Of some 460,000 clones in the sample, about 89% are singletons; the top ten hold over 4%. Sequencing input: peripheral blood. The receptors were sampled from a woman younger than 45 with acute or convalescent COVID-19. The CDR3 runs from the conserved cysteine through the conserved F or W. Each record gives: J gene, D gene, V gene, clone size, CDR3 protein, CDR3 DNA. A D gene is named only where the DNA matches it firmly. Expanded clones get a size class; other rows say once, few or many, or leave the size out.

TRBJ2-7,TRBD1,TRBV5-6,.,CASSLLQGSRREQYF,TGTGCCAGCAGCTTGCTACAGGGGTCCCGGAGGGAGCAGTACTTC
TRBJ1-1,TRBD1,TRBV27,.,CASSRETGGSTEAFF,TGTGCCAGCAGTCGGGAGACAGGGGGATCCACTGAAGCTTTCTTT
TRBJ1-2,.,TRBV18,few,CASSPGQTAAYGYTF,TGTGCCAGCTCACCAGGACAGACCGCTGCCTATGGCTACACCTTC
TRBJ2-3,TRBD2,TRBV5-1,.,CASSLDGSGGRLADTQYF,TGCGCCAGCAGCTTGGATGGGAGCGGGGGGAGGTTGGCAGATACGCAGTATTTT
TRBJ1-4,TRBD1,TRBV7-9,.,CASSGTGVATNEKLFF,TGTGCCAGCAGTGGGACAGGGGTTGCAACTAATGAAAAACTGTTTTTT
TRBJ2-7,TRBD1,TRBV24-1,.,CATSDPRTGYPYEQYF,TGTGCCACCAGTGACCCCCGGACAGGGTACCCCTACGAGCAGTACTTC
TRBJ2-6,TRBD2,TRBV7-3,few,CASSLASGGASGANVLTF,TGTGCCAGCAGCTTAGCTAGCGGGGGGGCCTCTGGGGCCAACGTCCTGACTTTC
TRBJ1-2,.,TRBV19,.,CASSIVPDYGYTF,TGTGCCAGTAGTATAGTGCCAGACTATGGCTACACCTTC
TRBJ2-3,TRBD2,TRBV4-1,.,CASSQEGTSGVRTDTQYF,TGCGCCAGCAGCCAAGAGGGGACTAGCGGGGTGCGGACAGATACGCAGTATTTT
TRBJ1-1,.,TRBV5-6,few,CASSPDKNTEAFF,TGTGCCAGCAGCCCAGACAAAAACACTGAAGCTTTCTTT
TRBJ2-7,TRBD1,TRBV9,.,CASSPGGRDRDYEQYF,TGTGCCAGCAGCCCCGGAGGTCGGGACAGGGACTACGAGCAGTACTTC
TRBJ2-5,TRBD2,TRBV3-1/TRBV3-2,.,CASSQGGETQYF,TGTGCCAGCAGCCAGGGGGGGGAGACCCAGTACTTC
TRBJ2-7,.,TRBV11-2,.,CASSLRGGLPMGEQYF,TGTGCCAGCAGCTTAAGGGGGGGACTCCCCATGGGCGAGCAGTACTTC
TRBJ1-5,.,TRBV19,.,CASSVERGAQPQHF,TGTGCCAGTAGTGTTGAAAGGGGCGCTCAGCCCCAGCATTTT
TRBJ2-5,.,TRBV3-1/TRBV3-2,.,CASSQLVARETQYF,TGTGCCAGCAGCCAATTGGTAGCCCGGGAGACCCAGTACTTC
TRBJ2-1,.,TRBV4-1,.,CASSQDPVYNEQFF,TGCGCCAGCAGCCAAGATCCCGTATACAATGAGCAGTTCTTC
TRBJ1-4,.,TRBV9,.,CASSVAGGVGEKLFF,TGTGCCAGCAGCGTAGCTGGGGGGGTCGGGGAAAAACTGTTTTTT
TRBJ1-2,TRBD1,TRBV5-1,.,CASSSGQVANYGYTF,TGCGCCAGCAGCTCTGGACAGGTAGCAAACTATGGCTACACCTTC
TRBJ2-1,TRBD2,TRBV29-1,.,CSVGSGGTTNEQFF,TGCAGCGTTGGGAGCGGGGGAACTACAAATGAGCAGTTCTTC
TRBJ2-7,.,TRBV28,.,CASSPHSPGEDRKQYF,TGTGCCAGCAGTCCCCACTCTCCAGGGGAAGATAGGAAGCAGTACTTC
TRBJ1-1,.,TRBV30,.,CAWGRGLGPRGLNTEAFF,TGTGCCTGGGGAAGGGGACTCGGGCCCCGCGGTCTGAACACTGAAGCTTTCTTT
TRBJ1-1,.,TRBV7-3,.,CASSPHRDTEAFF,TGTGCCAGCAGCCCGCACAGGGACACTGAAGCTTTCTTT
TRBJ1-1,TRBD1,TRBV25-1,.,CASSEEGAKGGEAFF,TGTGCCAGCAGTGAGGAGGGGGCTAAAGGTGGTGAAGCTTTCTTT
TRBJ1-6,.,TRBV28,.,CASSLFTVNNSPLHF,TGTGCCAGCAGTTTATTTACAGTCAATAATTCACCCCTCCACTTT
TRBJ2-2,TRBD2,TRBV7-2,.,CASSPRGGSNTGELFF,TGTGCCAGCAGCCCGCGCGGGGGATCCAACACCGGGGAGCTGTTTTTT
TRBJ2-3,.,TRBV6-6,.,CASSYGGSTDTQYF,TGTGCCAGCAGTTACGGGGGGAGCACAGATACGCAGTATTTT
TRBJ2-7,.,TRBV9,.,CASSPSGGSVEQYF,TGTGCCAGCAGCCCCTCCGGCGGGTCAGTGGAGCAGTACTTC
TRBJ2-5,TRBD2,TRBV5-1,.,CASSLRVLAGGKETQYF,TGCGCCAGCAGCTTGAGGGTCCTGGCGGGGGGGAAAGAGACCCAGTACTTC
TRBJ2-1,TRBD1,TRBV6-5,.,CASSYTTGGYNEQFF,TGTGCCAGCAGTTACACTACAGGGGGCTACAATGAGCAGTTCTTC
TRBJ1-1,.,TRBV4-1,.,CASSHLTGDTEAFF,TGCGCCAGCAGCCACCTGACAGGAGACACTGAAGCTTTCTTT
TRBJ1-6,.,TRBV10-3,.,CAISENSQRNSPLHF,TGTGCCATCAGTGAGAACAGCCAGCGGAATTCACCCCTCCACTTT
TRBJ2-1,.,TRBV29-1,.,CSVRDTVNEQFF,TGCAGCGTTAGGGACACGGTCAATGAGCAGTTCTTC
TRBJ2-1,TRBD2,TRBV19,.,CASSIRLAPSGADYEQFF,TGTGCCAGTAGTATCCGCTTAGCCCCGAGCGGGGCGGATTATGAGCAGTTCTTC
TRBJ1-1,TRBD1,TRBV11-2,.,CASSLDPTGAEAFF,TGTGCCAGCAGCTTAGACCCGACAGGGGCTGAAGCTTTCTTT
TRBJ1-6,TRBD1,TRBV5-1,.,CASSLGGDREPLHF,TGCGCCAGCAGCTTGGGGGGGGACAGGGAGCCCCTCCACTTT
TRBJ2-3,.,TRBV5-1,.,CASSLSTDTQYF,TGCGCCAGCAGCCTAAGCACAGATACGCAGTATTTT
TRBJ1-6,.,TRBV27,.,CASQLTGNSPLHF,TGTGCCAGTCAGCTAACCGGGAATTCACCCCTCCACTTT
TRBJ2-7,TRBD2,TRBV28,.,CASSFSLAGLSYEQYF,TGTGCCAGCAGTTTTAGTCTAGCGGGGCTCTCCTACGAGCAGTACTTC
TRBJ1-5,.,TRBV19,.,CASSILPNQPQHF,TGTGCCAGTAGTATCCTTCCCAATCAGCCCCAGCATTTT
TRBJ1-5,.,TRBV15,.,CATSRSTGWDQPQHF,TGTGCCACCAGCAGATCCACAGGGTGGGATCAGCCCCAGCATTTT
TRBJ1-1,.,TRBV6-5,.,CASTERGGTEAFF,TGTGCCAGCACCGAAAGGGGAGGAACTGAAGCTTTCTTT
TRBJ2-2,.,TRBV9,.,CASSAATNRDTGELFF,TGTGCCAGCAGTGCAGCGACCAATCGGGACACCGGGGAGCTGTTTTTT
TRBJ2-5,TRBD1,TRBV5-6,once,CASSTTGAIQETQYF,TGTGCCAGCAGCACGACAGGGGCTATACAAGAGACCCAGTACTTC
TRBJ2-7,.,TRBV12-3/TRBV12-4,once,CASSSRGEQYF,TGTGCCAGCAGTTCCAGGGGCGAGCAGTACTTC
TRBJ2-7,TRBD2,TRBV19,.,CASSIERRGNYEQYF,TGTGCCAGTAGTATCGAGAGGCGGGGGAACTACGAGCAGTACTTC
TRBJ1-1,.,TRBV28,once,CASSSGVSEAFF,TGTGCCAGCAGTTCGGGGGTCTCTGAAGCTTTCTTT
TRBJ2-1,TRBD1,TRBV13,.,CASSLPGRGNEQFF,TGTGCCAGCAGCTTACCCGGCAGGGGGAATGAGCAGTTCTTC
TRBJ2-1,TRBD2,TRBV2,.,CASSRTPPIGLAGGLNEQFF,TGTGCCAGCAGTCGTACACCCCCAATTGGTCTAGCGGGGGGGCTCAATGAGCAGTTCTTC
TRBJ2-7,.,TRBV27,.,CASSPGSLSEQYF,TGTGCCAGCAGCCCGGGTTCACTCAGCGAGCAGTACTTC
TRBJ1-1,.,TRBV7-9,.,CASSLSRMNTEAFF,TGTGCCAGCAGCTTAAGCAGGATGAACACTGAAGCTTTCTTT
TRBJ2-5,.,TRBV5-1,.,CASSLARAETQYF,TGCGCCAGCAGCTTGGCCAGGGCAGAGACCCAGTACTTC
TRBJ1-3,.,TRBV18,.,CASSPPGLLSGNTIYF,TGTGCCAGCTCACCACCGGGACTCCTCTCTGGAAACACCATATATTTT
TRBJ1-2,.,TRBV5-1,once,CASSFQGAGYTF,TGCGCCAGCAGCTTCCAAGGGGCCGGCTACACCTTC
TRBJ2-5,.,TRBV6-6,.,CASSYGLQETQYF,TGTGCCAGCAGTTATGGCCTTCAGGAGACCCAGTACTTC
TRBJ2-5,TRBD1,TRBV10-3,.,CAIADRQETQYF,TGTGCCATAGCGGACAGGCAAGAGACCCAGTACTTC
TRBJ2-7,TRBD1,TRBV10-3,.,CAISDWGTGGNEQYF,TGTGCCATCAGTGATTGGGGGACAGGGGGTAACGAGCAGTACTTC
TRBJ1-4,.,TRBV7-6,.,CASSLTVATNEKLFF,TGTGCCAGCAGCTTAACGGTTGCAACTAATGAAAAACTGTTTTTT
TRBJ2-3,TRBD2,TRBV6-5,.,CASRTSGGSDTQYF,TGTGCCAGCCGGACTAGCGGGGGATCAGATACGCAGTATTTT
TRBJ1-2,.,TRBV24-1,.,CATSATGYDGYTF,TGTGCCACCAGCGCCACAGGGTATGATGGCTACACCTTC